These 12 T cell receptor delta chains were sequenced from one sample in a study of Vγ9Vδ2 T cells in congenital toxoplasmosis. TRGC- and TRDC-specific primers primed one-tube template-switch reverse transcription to make cDNA. The TRGC primer was designed to target TRGC1 and TRGC2 alike. TCRdb fed the reads to CATT. The sample holds 700 to 900 delta-chain clones, roughly 53% seen once. The sequenced sample consisted of gamma-delta T cells from blood. These receptors were obtained from a child younger than 10 born to a mother with Toxoplasma gondii infection during pregnancy, either congenitally infected or uninfected (not recorded which).

A note on this clone: Given a far larger clone just one base away, this is likely a sequencing read error. J is TRDJ3 and V is TRDV2; 9 bases are shared with TRDD3. Because TCRdb records no J gene, it was assigned here through a match of the DNA to germline. Germline V gene sequence: CDR1 GEAIGNYY, CDR2 EKD. V shed 3 bases and J 0 bases; nucleotides not matched to a gene: 5. The CDR3 has 18 amino acids. The DNA of the CDR3 is TGTGCCTGTGACTCAGGGGGATACCTCTCCTGGGACACCCGACAGATGTTTTTC. As protein: CACDSGGYLSWDTRQMFF.

Concerning this clone itself: This probably arose from a read error, given a far larger clone one base away. V usage is TRDV2 and J usage is TRDJ3; D is uncertain. The J gene, not given by TCRdb, was assigned here from a germline match of the nucleotide sequence. The CDR3 extends over 19 amino acids. Germline lookup yields CDR1 GEAIGNYY and CDR2 EKD. The V and J ends lost 2 bases and 0 bases respectively, with 16 bases between them. The CDR3, as DNA: TGTGCCTGTGACAAGGTCACTGAGGGAACCTCCTGGGACACCCGACAGATGTTTTTC. Its translation is CACDKVTEGTSWDTRQMFF.

Regarding this clone: Only one base separates this from a far larger clonotype, so it likely reflects a read error. The J gene is TRDJ3, the V gene TRDV2; D might be TRDD3 (5 bases). Germline CDR1 GEAIGNYY, CDR2 EKD. The CDR3 runs to 16 residues. The CDR3 region is CACDTVGSWDIRQMFF. The CDR3 coding sequence is TGTGCCTGTGACACCGTGGGATCCTGGGACATCCGACAGATGTTTTTC.

This clone was seen more than once but under ten times. A single base is all that separates this from a far larger clone, so a read error is likely. Different DNA sequences within this sample yield the same CDR3. This chain links TRDV2 with TRDJ1; 13 bases fit TRDD3. The V gene's germline CDR1 is GEAIGNYY and CDR2 EKD. With 2 bases clipped from V and 5 bases from J, the junction kept 7 bases outside the gene matches. The CDR3 consists of 16 residues. This chain's CDR3 is CACDILGDTEADKLIF. As DNA, the CDR3 is TGTGCCTGTGACATACTGGGGGATACGGAAGCAGATAAACTCATCTTT.

In this sample, this clone turned up a few times. One base separates it from a far larger clone, so it is likely a read error. This chain joins TRDV1 and TRDJ1, with 13 bases lining up with TRDD3. The CDR3 loop spans 23 amino acids. The germline CDR1 and CDR2 sequences are TSWWSYY and QGS. Trimming removed 10 bases from V and 2 bases from J; junction bases left unmatched: 31. The CDR3 region has the DNA TGTGCTCGTCTGGTTCCGGCCAGGGTACTGGGGGATACGGAGCGACTAGGTACCGATAAACTCATCTTT. Its translation: CARLVPARVLGDTERLGTDKLIF.

A remark on this clone: One base separates it from a far larger clone, so it is likely a read error. The chain carries TRDV2 and TRDJ3; 9 bases map to TRDD3. TCRdb lists no J gene, so it was determined here by aligning the DNA to germline. The CDR3 length is 19 residues. Germline V lookup: CDR1 GEAIGNYY, CDR2 EKD. The chain's CDR3 is CACDILLGDSSWGTRQMFF. CDR3 nucleotides: TGTGCCTGTGACATTTTACTGGGGGACAGCTCCTGGGGCACCCGACAGATGTTTTTC.

Concerning this clone: A much bigger clone sits one base away, suggesting this may be a read error. The V gene is TRDV2, the J gene TRDJ2, with TRDD3 matching over 8 bases. No J gene is reported in TCRdb; it was inferred here by comparing the DNA with germline. Unmatched junction bases numbered 21, after V lost 0 bases and J lost 4 bases. Germline loops: CDR1 GEAIGNYY, CDR2 EKD. The length of the CDR3 is 21 residues. CDR3 amino acids: CACDTVSAFDWGAAWTAQLFF. As DNA, the CDR3 is TGTGCCTGTGACACCGTCTCGGCGTTCGACTGGGGGGCTGCTTGGACAGCACAACTCTTCTTT.

With respect to this clone: TCRdb's protein for this DNA is that of a much larger clone and differs from the translation at residue 3, likely a read error; the protein shown is the DNA translation. This rearrangement joins TRDV2 to TRDJ3; 10 nucleotides line up with TRDD3. TCRdb records no J gene; here it was assigned by comparing the DNA to germline. Germline V gene sequence: CDR1 GEAIGNYY, CDR2 EKD. CDR3 length: 20 residues. The CDR3 here is CAFDTVVGDTSSWDTRQMFF. CDR3 nucleotides: TGTGCCTTTGACACCGTGGTGGGGGATACAAGCTCCTGGGACACCCGACAGATGTTTTTC.

Of note for this clone: This likely reflects a read error, since a far larger clone is one base away. The V gene is given as TRDV2, and no J gene call is available; the listed D gene, TRDD3, was not tested against the DNA. This CDR3 is built from 19 residues. Germline-derived CDR1 and CDR2 are GEAIGNYY and EKD. As DNA, the CDR3 is TGTGCCTGTGACACCGTACTGGGGGATCTCTCCTGGGACACCCGACAGACGTTTTTC. This gives the protein CACDTVLGDLSWDTRQTFF.

In regard to this clone: A much larger clone is a single base away; this may be a read error. This CDR3 is also generated by other DNA sequences in the sample. V and J are TRDV1 and TRDJ2; D could derive from TRDD2 or TRDD3 (7 bases each). The J gene, left out of TCRdb, was set here by checking the DNA against germline. The length of the CDR3 is 33 residues. Trimming removed 3 bases from V and 0 bases from J, with 62 bases in between. The germline CDR1 and CDR2 sequences are TSWWSYY and QGS. CDR3 amino acids: CALGDPPPPDLKPCLPIQAGGFGRLALTAQLFF. The CDR3 bases are TGTGCTCTTGGGGACCCCCCCCCGCCTGATTTAAAGCCCTGTCTTCCTATTCAGGCTGGGGGTTTCGGGAGGCTCGCTTTGACAGCACAACTCTTCTTT.

This clone showed up just a few times. TCRdb pairs this DNA with a much larger clone's protein that differs at residue 4, likely a read error; the protein shown was translated from the DNA. The V call is TRAV29/DV5, the J call TRDJ3; no reliable D call. Deletions cut 3 bases from V and 2 bases from J, with 15 bases between. The CDR3 totals 17 residues. The germline V gene has CDR1 NSMFDY and CDR2 ISSIKDK. This chain's CDR3 is CAAKRRSHPWDTRQMFF. CDR3 sequence (DNA): TGTGCAGCAAAGAGGAGATCTCATCCCTGGGACACCCGACAGATGTTTTTC.

Worth noting for this clone: A far larger clone is only one base removed, so a read error is likely. Other nucleotide sequences from this sample produce the same CDR3. The chain carries TRDV1 and TRDJ1, with 7 positions matching TRDD3. Germline matching of the DNA provided the J gene here, since TCRdb leaves it blank. Germline V CDR1 and CDR2: TSWWSYY, QGS. This CDR3 spans 22 amino acids. The chain's CDR3 is CALGELAQISKWIRRYTDKLIF. In nucleotides, the CDR3 is TGTGCTCTTGGTGAACTAGCACAGATTTCTAAGTGGATACGCCGGTACACCGATAAACTCATCTTT.